This entry features one T cell receptor (beta chain) sequence. These data come from a study of identifying expanded T cells in peripheral blood. The CDR3 spans 17 residues. V shed 1 base, J shed 0 bases, and the junction held 1 base outside the gene matches. Germline V CDR1 and CDR2: SGHTA, FQGNSA. Some clones are missing from TCRdb's copy, which holds only in-frame ones; the method was immunoSEQ multiplex PCR. The table has about 78,000 clones, approximately 85% seen once. The chain recombines TRBV7-2 with TRBJ2-7; 15 bases map to TRBD2. This TCR was sampled from a person aged 18-70 years in good health. Sequencing used blood. The CDR3 spells CASSLGGLAGGSYEQYF. In DNA, the CDR3 is TGTGCCAGCAGCTTAGGGGGACTAGCGGGAGGCTCCTACGAGCAGTACTTC. Complete variable domain (other parts from reference TRBV7-2 and TRBJ2-7): GAGVSQSPSNKVTEKGKDVELRCDPISGHTALYWYRQSLGQGLEFLIYFQGNSAPDKSGLPSDRFSAERTGGSVSTLTIQRTQQEDSAVYLCASSLGGLAGGSYEQYFGPGTRLTVT.